A selection of T cell receptor beta chains follows, all from one sample in a study of CD8 T cells in ankylosing spondylitis. Via MiXCR, TCRdb re-called the 5' RACE reads, giving one row per CDR3 protein. The table records fewer than 400,000 distinct CDR3 sequences, approximately 20% of them present only once. Material: blood, either unsorted or a sorted T cell fraction (not recorded which). Source of these receptors: a male donor with ankylosing spondylitis. Each CDR3 is given with its conserved first and last residue. D genes are given only for firm matches. Some rows mark clone size as missing; the rest say once, few, many or name a class of expanded clone.

size	D	V	J	DNA	CDR3
-	TRBD2	TRBV20-1	TRBJ2-1	TGCAGCGGACTGACTAGCGGGTACAATGAGCAGTTCTTC	CSGLTSGYNEQFF
-	TRBD2	TRBV6-4	TRBJ2-3	TGTGCCAGCAGTGACTATGGGACTAGCGGGATTTCCGATACGCAGTATTTT	CASSDYGTSGISDTQYF
-	-	TRBV5-6	TRBJ1-1	TGTGCCAGCAGCGGGGGGCAGGGGCGCTACGTGGGTGAGGCTTTCTTT	CASSGGQGRYVGEAFF
few	-	TRBV4-3	TRBJ2-7	TGCGCCAGCAGCCGAGACCTACAGGGCGGCGAGCAGTACTTC	CASSRDLQGGEQYF
-	-	TRBV18	TRBJ1-1	TGTGCCAGCTCACCCTTAGGACCGGGAAAGTTGGGCACTGAAGCTTTCTTT	CASSPLGPGKLGTEAFF
few	TRBD1	TRBV20-1	TRBJ1-4	TGCAGTCTGATGACAGGGAATGAAAAACTGTTTTTT	CSLMTGNEKLFF
-	-	TRBV12-3/TRBV12-4	TRBJ2-3	TGTGCCAGCAGTTTTCATCATACAAACACAGATACGCAGTATTTT	CASSFHHTNTDTQYF
-	-	TRBV7-2	TRBJ2-1	TGTGCCAGCAGCTTAGCGCCCGACAATGAGCAGTTCTTC	CASSLAPDNEQFF
-	-	TRBV9	TRBJ2-7	TGTGCCAGCAGCGTAGCTACGGGACGGAACTACGAGCAGTACTTC	CASSVATGRNYEQYF
few	-	TRBV29-1	TRBJ2-1	TGCAGCGTAAACAGGGTCCGCAATGAGCAGTTCTTC	CSVNRVRNEQFF
few	TRBD1	TRBV28	TRBJ1-1	TGTGCCAGCAGTCAAGGGGGCTCTGATAACACTGAAGCTTTCTTT	CASSQGGSDNTEAFF
once	TRBD2	TRBV2	TRBJ2-3	TGTGCCAGCAGCCACCTGGGAAGCGGGAGGCCAGATACGCAGTATTTT	CASSHLGSGRPDTQYF
-	TRBD2	TRBV19	TRBJ2-7	TGTGCCAGTAGTACCCACCCGGGACTAGCGTACTACGAGCAGTACTTC	CASSTHPGLAYYEQYF
few	-	TRBV4-3	TRBJ2-7	TGCGCCAGCAGCCAAGGAGGGTTCAACGAGCAGTACTTC	CASSQGGFNEQYF
few	TRBD1	TRBV18	TRBJ1-3	TGTGCCAGCTCACCAGGACAGGGGGAAGGAAACACCATATATTTT	CASSPGQGEGNTIYF
many	-	TRBV5-1	TRBJ2-2	TGCGCCAGCAGCTGGGGGAGGAACACCGGGGAGCTGTTTTTT	CASSWGRNTGELFF
few	-	TRBV12-3/TRBV12-4	TRBJ1-1	TGTGCCAGCAGCCCTCGAGGGAAACCCTCGCCTGAAGCTTTCTTT	CASSPRGKPSPEAFF
-	TRBD2	TRBV9	TRBJ2-5	TGTGCCAGCAGCCCGAGGGCTAGCGGTCAAGAGACCCAGTACTTC	CASSPRASGQETQYF
once	-	TRBV20-1	TRBJ2-1	TGCAGTGCCCAAAGGCTTTCCTACAATGAGCAGTTCTTC	CSAQRLSYNEQFF
-	-	TRBV4-1	TRBJ2-1	TGCGCCAGCAGCCCCTTCTTAAGGGGCCCCTACAATGAGCAGTTCTTC	CASSPFLRGPYNEQFF
few	TRBD1	TRBV29-1	TRBJ2-7	TGCAGCGCCCTTCCCGGGACAGGGGACTACGAGCAGTACTTC	CSALPGTGDYEQYF
-	-	TRBV7-2	TRBJ2-3	TGTGCCAGCAGCTTAAACCGGGGGGCACGGGATACGCAGTATTTT	CASSLNRGARDTQYF
-	-	TRBV7-2	TRBJ1-1	TGTGCCAGCAGCTTTAGTGTTGAAGCTTTCTTT	CASSFSVEAFF
-	TRBD1	TRBV5-6	TRBJ2-7	TGTGCCAGCAGAATGACAGGGGATATCTACGAGCAGTACTTC	CASRMTGDIYEQYF
-	TRBD1	TRBV3-1	TRBJ2-7	TGTGCCAGCAGCCCCCCCGTAGGGGGCCACTCCGAGCAGTACTTC	CASSPPVGGHSEQYF
-	TRBD1	TRBV5-1	TRBJ2-2	TGCGCCAGCAGCCCAGACAGGGGGCGAGGTACCGGGGAGCTGTTTTTT	CASSPDRGRGTGELFF
-	-	TRBV7-2	TRBJ1-5	TGTGCCAGCAGCTCAGTCGGCGAAAATCAGCCCCAGCATTTT	CASSSVGENQPQHF
few	-	TRBV7-6	TRBJ2-7	TGTGCCAGCAGCTTAGAATCTCGGTTTTATTGTATCTACGAGCAGTACTTC	CASSLESRFYCIYEQYF
once	TRBD1	TRBV4-1	TRBJ2-7	TGCGCCAGCAGCCAACGGGACAGGGGCGACGAGCAGTACTTC	CASSQRDRGDEQYF
-	TRBD1	TRBV5-1	TRBJ1-4	TGCGCCAGCAGACTGGGGACAGGCCTCACATGGGGTGAAAAACTGTTTTTT	CASRLGTGLTWGEKLFF
-	-	TRBV20-1	TRBJ2-7	TGCAGTGCTACCCGTCTTTCCGAGCAGTACTTC	CSATRLSEQYF